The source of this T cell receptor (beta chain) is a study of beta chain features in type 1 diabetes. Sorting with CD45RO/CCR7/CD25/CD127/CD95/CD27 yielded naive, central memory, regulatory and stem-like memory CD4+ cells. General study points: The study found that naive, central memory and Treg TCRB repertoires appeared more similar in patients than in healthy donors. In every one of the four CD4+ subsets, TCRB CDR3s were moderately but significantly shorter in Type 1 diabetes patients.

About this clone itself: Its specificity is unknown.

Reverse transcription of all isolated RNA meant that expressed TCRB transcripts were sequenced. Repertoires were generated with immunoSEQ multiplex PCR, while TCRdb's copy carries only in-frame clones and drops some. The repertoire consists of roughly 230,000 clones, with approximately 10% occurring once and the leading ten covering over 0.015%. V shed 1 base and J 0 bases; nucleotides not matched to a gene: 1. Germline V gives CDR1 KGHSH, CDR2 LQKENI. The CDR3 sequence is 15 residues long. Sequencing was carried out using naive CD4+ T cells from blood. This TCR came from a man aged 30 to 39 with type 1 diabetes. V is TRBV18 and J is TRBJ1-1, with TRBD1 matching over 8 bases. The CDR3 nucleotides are TGTGCCAGCTCACCACAGACAGGGGTGAACACTGAAGCTTTCTTT. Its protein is CASSPQTGVNTEAFF.